Detailed here is one TCR beta chain. The data stem from a study of control samples from healthy donors and cancer patients. TCRdb's copy holds only in-frame clones and misses some; the assay was immunoSEQ multiplex PCR. Of about 120,000 clones listed, around 88% are singletons. V was cut by 1 base and J by 5 bases, with 17 bases left in between. The V gene's germline CDR1 is SGHTA and CDR2 FQGTGA. The CDR3 consists of 16 residues. The specimen sequenced was blood. The receptor was isolated from a man aged 40-55 years in good health. This chain joins TRBV7-3 and TRBJ2-5; D perhaps matches TRBD1 (6 bases). CDR3 nucleotides: TGTGCCAGCAGCTTAAGGCGAGGGGGTAGTGGGGAGACCCAGTACTTC. The encoded protein is CASSLRRGGSGETQYF. Looking up the rest from reference TRBV7-3 and TRBJ2-5 gives the full variable domain: GAGVSQTPSNKVTEKGKYVELRCDPISGHTALYWYRQSLGQGPEFLIYFQGTGAADDSGLPNDRFFAVRPEGSVSTLKIQRTERGDSAVYLCASSLRRGGSGETQYFGPGTRLLVL.